This TCR beta chain came from a study of blood T cell repertoires in COVID-19. Across the study: From the United States, Italy and Spain came samples of acute and convalescent COVID-19. Nucleic acid was either cDNA or gDNA, and it came from T cells, B-cell-depleted T cells, or PBMCs.

Germline trimming cut 4 bases from V and 5 bases from J; bases unmatched to any gene: 8. The CDR3 has 15 amino acids. In germline, CDR1 is SGHTS, CDR2 YDEGEE. Original handling: From reference gene primer amplification, estimates of nucleated cell counts were derived. Generated by immunoSEQ multiplex PCR, the TCRdb table keeps only in-frame clones and is missing some. The V and J calls and clone size are taken from that table; D and trimming were inferred from the DNA. The profile shows 95,000 to 100,000 clones, almost 95% of them singletons. The receptor comes from a man aged 45-65 years with active COVID-19. The chain employs TRBV5-8 and TRBJ2-5, with 10 bases fitting TRBD1. Sequenced sample: peripheral blood. The CDR3 nucleotides are TGTGCCAGCAGCCCCGAGGGACAGGGGTCGGAGACCCAGTACTTC. Its protein is CASSPEGQGSETQYF.